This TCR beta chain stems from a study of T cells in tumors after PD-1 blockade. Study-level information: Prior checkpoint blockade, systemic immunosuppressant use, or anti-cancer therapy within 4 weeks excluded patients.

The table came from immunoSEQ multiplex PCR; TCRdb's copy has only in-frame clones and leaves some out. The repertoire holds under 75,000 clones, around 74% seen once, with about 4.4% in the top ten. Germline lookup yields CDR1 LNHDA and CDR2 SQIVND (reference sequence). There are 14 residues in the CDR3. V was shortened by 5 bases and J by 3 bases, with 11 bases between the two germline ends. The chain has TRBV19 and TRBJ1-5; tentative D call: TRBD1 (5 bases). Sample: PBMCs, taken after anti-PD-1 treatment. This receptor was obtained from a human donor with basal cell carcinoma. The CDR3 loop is CASSEGSVNQPQHF. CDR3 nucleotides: TGTGCCAGTAGTGAGGGGTCGGTCAATCAGCCCCAGCATTTT.